A single sample is the source of the 8 T cell receptor beta chains below, sequenced in a study of blood T cell repertoires in COVID-19 (dated by TCRdb to about 2020). The library was produced with the immunoSEQ multiplex PCR assay. TCRdb stores this immuneACCESS table with in-frame sequences only. Part of the clones is absent; in the studies checked, under half of the shortfall reflects unresolved V genes, and no reason is known for the rest. For this sample there are over 300,000 clones; more than 75% appear just once. The ten most abundant clones make up approximately 0.96% of the sample. Sequencing input: PBMCs or T cells enriched from blood (not recorded which). The receptors were sampled from a woman aged 25-40 years with acute COVID-19.

The chain uses TRBV6-2 or TRBV6-3 and TRBJ2-7, with a tentative D call TRBD2 (6 bases). The V end lost 4 bases, the J end lost 1 base, and 11 bases lay between the germline ends. CDR3 size: 14 residues. Germline assignment: CDR1 MNHEY and CDR2 SVGEGT. CDR3 in amino acids: CASSLGDFSYEQYF. CDR3 nucleotides: TGTGCCAGCAGTTTGGGGGACTTTTCCTACGAGCAGTACTTC.

The rearrangement joins TRBV4-3 to TRBJ2-5; 7 bases fit TRBD1. V gave up 0 bases and J gave up 4 bases; unmatched junction bases: 17. Germline CDR1 reads LGHNA; CDR2 reads YSLEER. CDR3 length: 19 amino acids. In DNA form, the CDR3 reads TGCGCCAGCAGCCAAGAATGGAGAAGGGGGCCTACGACGGGAGAGACCCAGTACTTC. Translation gives CASSQEWRRGPTTGETQYF.

This clone has just one count. The chain combines TRBV19 with TRBJ2-7; no clear D. The V gene's germline CDR1 is LNHDA and CDR2 SQIVND (reference sequence). V was pared by 3 bases and J by 0 bases, with 12 bases between. The CDR3 totals 15 residues. As DNA, the CDR3 is TGTGCCAGTAGTATTAGTGCAGGCAACTCCTACGAGCAGTACTTC. As protein: CASSISAGNSYEQYF.

This clone was detected once. V gene TRBV19 combines with J gene TRBJ2-2, with 10 bases aligning to TRBD2. This CDR3 has 16 amino acids. CDR1 LNHDA and CDR2 SQIVND come from the germline V gene (reference sequence). Germline trimming cut 9 bases from V and 3 bases from J; bases unmatched to any gene: 10. CDR3 protein: CASSPFSGGHTGELFF. DNA of the CDR3: TGTGCCAGCAGTCCCTTTAGCGGGGGGCACACCGGGGAGCTGTTTTTT.

In nucleotides, the CDR3 is TGTGCCAGCAGGAGGCCGGAAATAGGCTCGAAAAGTGGCTACACCTTC. Translating it yields CASRRPEIGSKSGYTF. This sequence joins TRBV7-2 and TRBJ1-2; no clear D gene. This CDR3 contains 16 residues. Deletions cut 6 bases from V and 7 bases from J, with 24 bases between. Germline values: CDR1 SGHTA, CDR2 FQGNSA. Looking up the rest from reference TRBV7-2 and TRBJ1-2 gives the full variable domain: GAGVSQSPSNKVTEKGKDVELRCDPISGHTALYWYRQSLGQGLEFLIYFQGNSAPDKSGLPSDRFSAERTGGSVSTLTIQRTQQEDSAVYLCASRRPEIGSKSGYTFGSGTRLTVV.

This rearrangement joins TRBV9 to TRBJ1-3, with D possibly being TRBD1 (6 bases). The CDR3 extends over 17 amino acids. CDR1 is SGDLS and CDR2 is YYNGEE in the germline V gene. The germline V and J ends were trimmed by 4 bases and 3 bases, with 20 bases remaining between them. The CDR3 spells CASSRSGGRGDGNTIYF. For the CDR3, the DNA is TGTGCCAGCAGCCGTAGCGGGGGGCGAGGGGATGGAAACACCATATATTTT.

This clone was counted only a few times. The chain combines TRBV24-1 with TRBJ1-5; 7 bases are shared with TRBD1. This CDR3 has 15 residues. V lost 6 bases, J lost 2 bases, and 6 bases stayed unmatched. CDR1 and CDR2 from the germline V gene are KGHDR and SFDVKD. CDR3 loop: CATSKTGSRNQPQHF. CDR3 sequence (DNA): TGTGCCACCAGTAAGACAGGGTCACGCAATCAGCCCCAGCATTTT.

The chain combines TRBV3-1 (or the pseudogene TRBV3-2) with TRBJ2-1; 10 bases agree with TRBD1. Germline V gene lookup returns CDR1 LGHDT and CDR2 YNNKEL (reference sequence). There are 18 residues in the CDR3. J lost 5 bases, V lost 1 base, and 11 bases had no gene match. In nucleotides, the CDR3 is TGTGCCAGCAGCCAAGGAGGCTCGGGGACAGGGGTTGACAATGAGCAGTTCTTC. Translated, it gives CASSQGGSGTGVDNEQFF.